Below are 27 T cell receptor beta chains sequenced from a single sample in a study of regulatory T cells in long-lasting Graves disease. Investigators prepared the TCR beta libraries by applying iRepertoire HTBI primers and Arm-PCR of CDR3 regions. TCRdb independently ran MiXCR on the multiplex PCR reads; one entry per CDR3 protein. In the table there are roughly 400,000 distinct CDR3 sequences, less than 25% of which are singletons. Time point: persistent/refractory GD, antithyroid drugs over 5 years with positive TRAb. PBMC RNA was the source of the TCR library. Sample: peripheral blood mononuclear cells (PBMCs), taken when the disease was refractory, from a patient treated with antithyroid drugs. The receptors stem from a female donor with Graves disease.

This clonotype has at least ten counts. The chain is built from TRBV2 and TRBJ2-5; 7 bases map to TRBD2. This CDR3 comprises 17 residues. Losses at the gene ends were 3 bases for V and 2 bases for J; bases not matched to a gene: 12. The germline CDR1 and CDR2 sequences are SNHLY and FYNNEI. CDR3 nucleotides: TGTGCCAGCAGTGATTCCTGGGGAGGGGTCAATCAAGAGACCCAGTACTTC. This codes for CASSDSWGGVNQETQYF.

The chain recombines TRBV11-2 with TRBJ1-6; maybe TRBD1 (5 bases). V was pared by 0 bases and J by 7 bases, with 10 bases between. There are 15 residues in the CDR3. CDR1 is SGHAT and CDR2 is FQNNGV in the germline V gene. Written as DNA, the CDR3 is TGTGCCAGCAGCTTAGACGGGACGGGCAATTCACCCCTCCACTTT. Translation: CASSLDGTGNSPLHF.

The CDR3 DNA follows: TGTGCCTGGAGGCGGCCCGCCTACGAGCAGTACTTC. Residues: CAWRRPAYEQYF. V usage is TRBV30 and J usage is TRBJ2-7; D call uncertain. Trimming pared 3 bases from V and 2 bases from J, leaving 8 bases between. Germline V gene sequence: CDR1 GTSNPN, CDR2 SVGIG (reference sequence). CDR3 length equals 12 residues. Based on the CDR3 plus reference TRBV30 and TRBJ2-7, the full variable domain is SQTIHQWPATLVQPVGSPLSLECTVEGTSNPNLYWYRQAAGRGLQLLFYSVGIGQISSEVPQNLSASRPQDRQFILSSKKLLLSDSGFYLCAWRRPAYEQYFGPGTRLTVT.

The chain couples TRBV29-1 to TRBJ1-2; weak D call: TRBD1 (5 bases). Germline V CDR1 and CDR2: SQVTM, ANQGSEA. V lost 7 bases, J lost 2 bases, and 23 bases lay in between. The CDR3 contains 16 residues. The CDR3 region is CSAVGGPGGNNYGYTF. The CDR3 region has the DNA TGCAGCGCTGTTGGGGGACCCGGAGGGAACAACTATGGCTACACCTTC.

This clonotype came up a few times. The genes are TRBV2 and TRBJ1-2, with D possibly TRBD1 on 5 matching bases. Germline V CDR1 and CDR2: SNHLY, FYNNEI. Trimming left V 6 bases short and J 8 bases short, with 22 bases between. The CDR3 runs 15 residues. The CDR3 nucleotides are TGTGCCAGCAGAGAGGACCTGGGGCAGGCGGGGGGCTACACCTTC. This translates into CASREDLGQAGGYTF.

This clonotype was detected only a few times. The rearrangement joins TRBV7-3 to TRBJ2-6; D possibly matches TRBD1 or TRBD2 (7 bases each). V gave up 4 bases and J gave up 4 bases, with 14 bases separating them. This CDR3 region has 16 residues. Germline V gene data show CDR1 as SGHTA and CDR2 as FQGTGA. As DNA, the CDR3 is TGTGCCAGCAGCTCGCCAGGGGGGGCAGGGGCCAACGTCCTGACTTTC. Protein: CASSSPGGAGANVLTF.

This clonotype was seen at least ten times. The genes are TRBV28 and TRBJ1-1, with D possibly matching TRBD1 (6 bases). Germline V gene lookup returns CDR1 MDHEN and CDR2 SYDVKM. This CDR3 spans 15 amino acids. V was shortened by 5 bases and J by 4 bases, with 17 bases between the two germline ends. This CDR3 reads CASSLLRTASTEAFF. CDR3 in DNA: TGTGCCAGCAGTCTCCTTAGGACAGCAAGCACTGAAGCTTTCTTT.

The table lists this clonotype with a few counts. The chain links TRBV19 to TRBJ2-5, with D perhaps TRBD1 (5 bases). Germline CDR1 and CDR2: LNHDA and SQIVND (reference sequence). CDR3 length: 13 residues. V lost 6 bases to trimming and J lost 1 base, with 9 bases between them. DNA for the CDR3: TGTGCCAGTAGCGGACACGGCCAAGAGACCCAGTACTTC. It codes for CASSGHGQETQYF.

Concerning this clonotype: Given a much more abundant clone one base away, this may be a read error. The V call is TRBV9, the J call TRBJ2-6, with unresolved D. The CDR3 has 15 residues. The germline V gene encodes CDR1 SGDLS and CDR2 YYNGEE. V was pared by 2 bases and J by 0 bases, with 6 bases between. This chain's CDR3 is CASSVGISGANVLTF. The CDR3 DNA sequence: TGTGCCAGCAGCGTGGGAATCTCTGGGGCCAACGTCCTGACTTTC.

This clonotype was found many times. This rearrangement joins TRBV7-2 to TRBJ2-7, with 9 positions matching TRBD2. Losses at the gene ends were 5 bases for V and 2 bases for J; bases not matched to a gene: 10. CDR3 length equals 16 residues. Germline values: CDR1 SGHTA, CDR2 FQGNSA. The CDR3, as DNA: TGTGCCAGCAGCCCCCGAGGCGGGGGGGTTACCTACGAGCAGTACTTC. It specifies CASSPRGGGVTYEQYF.

The table lists this clonotype with many counts. This sequence joins TRBV7-3 and TRBJ2-2; D remains unclear. Germline V gives CDR1 SGHTA, CDR2 FQGTGA. V was pared by 6 bases and J by 4 bases, with 12 bases between. CDR3 length equals 14 residues. For the CDR3, the DNA is TGTGCCAGCAGGAAATCTTGGGCCACCGGGGAGCTGTTTTTT. It codes for CASRKSWATGELFF.

This clonotype appeared many times. The gene calls are TRBV5-1 and TRBJ2-7; D might be TRBD1 (6 bases). This CDR3 has 15 residues. Germline values: CDR1 SGHRS, CDR2 YFSETQ. Trimming stripped 0 bases from V and 0 bases from J, with 10 bases between. DNA of the CDR3: TGCGCCAGCAGCTTGGGACAGGCATCCTCCTACGAGCAGTACTTC. Residues: CASSLGQASSYEQYF. The entire variable domain, with the rest obtained from reference TRBV5-1 and TRBJ2-7, is as follows: KAGVTQTPRYLIKTRGQQVTLSCSPISGHRSVSWYQQTPGQGLQFLFEYFSETQRNKGNFPGRFSGRQFSNSRSEMNVSTLELGDSALYLCASSLGQASSYEQYFGPGTRLTVT.

This clonotype was recorded a few times. The rearrangement uses TRBV7-8 and TRBJ2-3; perhaps TRBD2 as D (5 bases). This CDR3 spans 15 amino acids. Germline values: CDR1 SGHVS, CDR2 FQNEAQ. V was clipped by 2 bases and J by 2 bases, with 11 bases between them. Written as DNA, the CDR3 is TGTGCCAGCAGCTTAATTTCTAGCAACACAGATACGCAGTATTTT. Translation gives CASSLISSNTDTQYF.

This clonotype occurred many times. The chain carries TRBV30 and TRBJ1-5; 7 bases are a match to TRBD1. The CDR3 totals 15 residues. J gave up 1 base and V 2 bases, and 5 bases lay outside the gene matches. Germline V CDR1 and CDR2: GTSNPN, SVGIG (reference sequence). The CDR3 protein is CAWSPGQASNQPQHF. In DNA form, the CDR3 reads TGTGCCTGGAGTCCAGGACAGGCAAGCAATCAGCCCCAGCATTTT.

The table lists this clonotype with a count of one. The rearrangement uses TRBV20-1 and TRBJ2-7; a possible D gene is TRBD1 (7 bases). Germline CDR1 reads DFQATT; CDR2 reads SNEGSKA (reference sequence). The CDR3 sequence is 15 residues long. V lost 6 bases and J lost 4, with 22 bases in between. CDR3 residues: CSAYRRARGVYEQYF. CDR3 DNA: TGCAGTGCCTACAGACGGGCCAGGGGGGTTTACGAGCAGTACTTC.

As concerns this clonotype: The junction does not match germline at one end; this may be a read error. The chain couples TRBV20-1 to TRBJ2-7; D is perhaps TRBD2 (5 bases). CDR1 and CDR2 (germline): DFQATT, SNEGSKA (reference sequence). This CDR3 is 13 amino acids long. The CDR3: CSTREPRYYEQYF. The CDR3, as DNA: TGCAGTACTAGAGAACCCAGATACTACGAGCAGTACTTC.

This clonotype was seen at least ten times. The chain joins TRBV28 to TRBJ1-5; D is unresolved. Germline V lookup: CDR1 MDHEN, CDR2 SYDVKM. Trimming took off 6 bases at V and 4 bases at J, with 7 bases between the two ends. This CDR3 contains 12 residues. The CDR3 sequence is CASSSPNQPQHF. CDR3 sequence (DNA): TGTGCCAGCAGCTCCCCTAATCAGCCCCAGCATTTT. The variable domain in full, with the rest retrieved from reference TRBV28 and TRBJ1-5, is DVKVTQSSRYLVKRTGEKVFLECVQDMDHENMFWYRQDPGLGLRLIYFSYDVKMKEKGDIPEGYSVSREKKERFSLILESASTNQTSMYLCASSSPNQPQHFGDGTRLSIL.

Concerning this clonotype itself: This may be a read error: a much more frequent sequence differs by one nucleotide. The genes are TRBV11-2 and TRBJ2-5; TRBD1 might be the D (5 bases). In germline, CDR1 is SGHAT, CDR2 FQNNGV. This CDR3 has 15 residues. The CDR3 DNA is TGTACCAGCAGCTTAGTATTGGGGCTCGGGGAGACCCAGTACTTC. Its protein product is CTSSLVLGLGETQYF.

This clonotype was recorded many times. V usage is TRBV28 and J usage is TRBJ2-2; tentative D call: TRBD2 (5 bases). CDR3 length equals 17 residues. Germline V CDR1 and CDR2: MDHEN, SYDVKM. V lost 6 bases and J 3 bases, leaving 20 bases between the germline ends. CDR3 in DNA: TGTGCCAGCAGCTACCCAAAAGGACTTTCCTACACCGGGGAGCTGTTTTTT. Translating it yields CASSYPKGLSYTGELFF.

This clonotype was counted many times. The rearrangement joins TRBV12-3 or TRBV12-4 to TRBJ1-1; 9 bases map to TRBD1. The V and J ends lost 7 bases and 5 bases, in that order; junction bases with no gene match: 8. The CDR3 sequence is 14 residues long. The CDR3 DNA reads as TGTGCCAGCAAACAGACAGGGGGAGAAACTGAAGCTTTCTTT. Residues: CASKQTGGETEAFF.

The V call is TRBV4-3, the J call TRBJ2-6; D gene ambiguous. CDR1 is LGHNA, CDR2 YSLEER, per germline. Trimming removed 4 bases from V and 2 bases from J, with 15 bases in between. The CDR3 runs 17 residues. CDR3 region: CASSPRPYPTGANVLTF. The CDR3, as DNA: TGCGCCAGCAGCCCCCGGCCCTACCCCACTGGGGCCAACGTCCTGACTTTC.

This clonotype was found many times. The chain uses TRBV28 and TRBJ1-1, with 7 bases identical to TRBD1. Germline lookup yields CDR1 MDHEN and CDR2 SYDVKM. The CDR3 is 14 amino acids. V shed 2 bases and J 1 base; nucleotides not matched to a gene: 1. CDR3 region: CASSLNRGNTEAFF. The DNA of the CDR3 is TGTGCCAGCAGTTTAAACAGGGGGAACACTGAAGCTTTCTTT.

This clonotype came up a few times. The DNA of the CDR3 is TGTGCCAGCAGTTACTCACAGGACGGCTATAATGGCTACACCTTC. Protein product: CASSYSQDGYNGYTF. The rearrangement uses TRBV6-5 and TRBJ1-2; D may be TRBD1 (5 bases). CDR3 size: 15 residues. The germline V gene encodes CDR1 MNHEY and CDR2 SVGAGI. Trimming pared 0 bases from V and 6 bases from J, leaving 14 bases between.

This clonotype showed up just once. CDR3 DNA sequence: TGTGCCAGCAGTTACTCGAGGACAGCGACAGATACGCAGTATTTT. This codes for CASSYSRTATDTQYF. The chain employs TRBV6-6 and TRBJ2-3, with D perhaps TRBD1 (6 bases). The germline gives CDR1 MNHNY, CDR2 SVGAGI (reference sequence). This CDR3 comprises 15 residues. Trimming took off 0 bases at V and 3 bases at J, with 10 bases between the two ends.

Only a few counts were recorded for this clonotype. The rearrangement links TRBV29-1 to TRBJ2-7, with D perhaps TRBD2 (5 bases). CDR1 SQVTM and CDR2 ANQGSEA come from the germline V gene. The length of the CDR3 is 11 residues. Trimming left V 6 bases short and J 3 bases short, with 9 bases between. For the CDR3, the DNA is TGCAGCGTGGCGGCGGGCTACGAGCAGTACTTC. Protein sequence: CSVAAGYEQYF.

This sequence joins TRBV18 and TRBJ2-2; no firm D call. CDR3 length equals 14 residues. Looked up from germline, CDR1 is KGHSH and CDR2 is LQKENI. The V end was cut by 1 base, the J end by 6 bases, with 9 bases between. In DNA, the CDR3 is TGTGCCAGCTCACCACAAAGCACTGCCGGGGAGCTGTTTTTT. Translating it yields CASSPQSTAGELFF. Together with reference TRBV18 and TRBJ2-2, the CDR3 gives the full variable domain: NAGVMQNPRHLVRRRGQEARLRCSPMKGHSHVYWYRQLPEEGLKFMVYLQKENIIDESGMPKERFSAEFPKEGPSILRIQQVVRGDSAAYFCASSPQSTAGELFFGEGSRLTVL.

The table lists this clonotype with many counts. This chain links TRBV2 with TRBJ1-5; possibly TRBD1 for D (5 bases). The CDR3 is 13 residues long. V lost 6 bases and J lost 4, with 10 bases in between. The germline V gene encodes CDR1 SNHLY and CDR2 FYNNEI. The CDR3 protein is CASSPRGNQPQHF. As DNA, the CDR3 is TGTGCCAGCAGCCCTAGGGGTAATCAGCCCCAGCATTTT.